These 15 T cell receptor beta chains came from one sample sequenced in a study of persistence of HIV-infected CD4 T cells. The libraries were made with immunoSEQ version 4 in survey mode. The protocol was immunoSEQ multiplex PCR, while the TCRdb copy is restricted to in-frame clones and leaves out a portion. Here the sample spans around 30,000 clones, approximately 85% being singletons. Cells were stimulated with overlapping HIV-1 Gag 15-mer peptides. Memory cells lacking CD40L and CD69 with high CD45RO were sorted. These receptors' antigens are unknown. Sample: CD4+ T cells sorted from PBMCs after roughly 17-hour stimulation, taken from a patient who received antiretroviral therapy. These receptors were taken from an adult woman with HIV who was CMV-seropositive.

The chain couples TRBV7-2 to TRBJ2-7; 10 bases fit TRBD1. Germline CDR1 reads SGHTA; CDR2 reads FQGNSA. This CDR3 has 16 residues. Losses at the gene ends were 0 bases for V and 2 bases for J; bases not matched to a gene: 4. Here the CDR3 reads CASSLAAGTGAYEQYF. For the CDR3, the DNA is TGTGCCAGCAGCTTAGCCGCGGGGACAGGGGCCTACGAGCAGTACTTC. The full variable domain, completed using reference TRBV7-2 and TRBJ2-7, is GAGVSQSPSNKVTEKGKDVELRCDPISGHTALYWYRQSLGQGLEFLIYFQGNSAPDKSGLPSDRFSAERTGGSVSTLTIQRTQQEDSAVYLCASSLAAGTGAYEQYFGPGTRLTVT.

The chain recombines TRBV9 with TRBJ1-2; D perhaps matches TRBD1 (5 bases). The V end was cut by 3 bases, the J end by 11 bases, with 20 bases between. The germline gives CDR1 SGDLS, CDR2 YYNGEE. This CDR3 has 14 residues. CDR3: CASSARNRGPMYTF. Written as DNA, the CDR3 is TGTGCCAGCAGCGCCCGAAACCGGGGCCCGATGTACACCTTC.

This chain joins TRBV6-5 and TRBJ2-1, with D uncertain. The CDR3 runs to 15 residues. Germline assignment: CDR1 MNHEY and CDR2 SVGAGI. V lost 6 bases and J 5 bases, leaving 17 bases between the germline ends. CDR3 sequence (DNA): TGTGCCAGCAGCACTACAGCCGCCGGTAACAATGAGCAGTTCTTC. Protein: CASSTTAAGNNEQFF.

The CDR3 bases are TGTGCCAGCAGCCACGTAACTAGCGGGACCTACAATGAGCAGTTCTTC. This codes for CASSHVTSGTYNEQFF. The gene calls are TRBV14 and TRBJ2-1, with TRBD2 identical over 10 bases. Germline values: CDR1 SGHDN, CDR2 FVKESK. Germline trimming cut 3 bases from V and 2 bases from J; bases unmatched to any gene: 4. This CDR3 has 16 residues.

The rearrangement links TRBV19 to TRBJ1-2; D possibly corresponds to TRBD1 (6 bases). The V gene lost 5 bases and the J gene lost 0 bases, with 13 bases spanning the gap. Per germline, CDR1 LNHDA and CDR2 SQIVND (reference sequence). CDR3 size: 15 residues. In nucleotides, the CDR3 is TGTGCCAGTAGTCCTCAGGACAGATCTAACTATGGCTACACCTTC. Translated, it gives CASSPQDRSNYGYTF.

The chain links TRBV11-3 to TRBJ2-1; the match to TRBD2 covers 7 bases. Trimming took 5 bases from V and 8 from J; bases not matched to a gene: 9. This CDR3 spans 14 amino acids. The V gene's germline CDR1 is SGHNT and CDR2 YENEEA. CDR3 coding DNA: TGTGCCAGCAGCCCAGCGGGGCCGCCGGATGAGCAGTTCTTC. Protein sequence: CASSPAGPPDEQFF.

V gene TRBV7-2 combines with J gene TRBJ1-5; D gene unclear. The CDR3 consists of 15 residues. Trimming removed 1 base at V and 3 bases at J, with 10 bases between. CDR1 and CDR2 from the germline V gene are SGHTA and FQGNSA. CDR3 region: CASSLDVSVNQPQHF. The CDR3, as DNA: TGTGCCAGCAGCTTAGATGTGTCGGTCAATCAGCCCCAGCATTTT.

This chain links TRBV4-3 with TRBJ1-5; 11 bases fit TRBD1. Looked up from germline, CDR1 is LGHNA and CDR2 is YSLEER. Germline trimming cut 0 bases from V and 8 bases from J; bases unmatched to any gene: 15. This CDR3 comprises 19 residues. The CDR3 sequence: CASSQDLRTGGFPGEPQHF. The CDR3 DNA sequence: TGCGCCAGCAGCCAAGATCTTCGGACAGGGGGCTTCCCTGGAGAGCCCCAGCATTTT.

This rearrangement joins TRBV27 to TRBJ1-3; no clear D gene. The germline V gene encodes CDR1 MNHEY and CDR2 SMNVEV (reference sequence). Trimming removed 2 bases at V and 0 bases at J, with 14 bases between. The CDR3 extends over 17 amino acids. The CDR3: CASSLTSPGYSGNTIYF. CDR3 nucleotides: TGTGCCAGCAGTTTAACCTCGCCGGGCTACTCTGGAAACACCATATATTTT.

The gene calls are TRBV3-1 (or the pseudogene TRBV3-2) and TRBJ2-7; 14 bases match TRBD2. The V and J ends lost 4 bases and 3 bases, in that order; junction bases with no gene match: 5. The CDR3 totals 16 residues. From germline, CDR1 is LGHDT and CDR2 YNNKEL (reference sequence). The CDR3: CASSPGLAGDVYEQYF. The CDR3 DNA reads TGTGCCAGCAGCCCGGGACTAGCGGGAGATGTCTACGAGCAGTACTTC.

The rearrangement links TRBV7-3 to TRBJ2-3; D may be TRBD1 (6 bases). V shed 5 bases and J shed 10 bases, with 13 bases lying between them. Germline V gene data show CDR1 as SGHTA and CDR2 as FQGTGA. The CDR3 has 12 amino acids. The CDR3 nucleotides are TGTGCCAGCAGCCTCTATCAGGGGTCGCAGTATTTT. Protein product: CASSLYQGSQYF.

Written as DNA, the CDR3 is TGCGCCAGCAGCTTAGGGGGAGGGATCACCGGGGAGCTGTTTTTT. Translation gives CASSLGGGITGELFF. V usage is TRBV5-1 and J usage is TRBJ2-2; a weak D match, TRBD2 (7 bases). Germline CDR1 reads SGHRS; CDR2 reads YFSETQ. The CDR3 is made up of 15 amino acids. The V and J ends lost 2 bases and 4 bases respectively, with 12 bases between them.

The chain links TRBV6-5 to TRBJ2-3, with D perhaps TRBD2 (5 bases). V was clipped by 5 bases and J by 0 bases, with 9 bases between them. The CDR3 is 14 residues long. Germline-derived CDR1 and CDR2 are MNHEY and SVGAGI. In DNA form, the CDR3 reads TGTGCCAGCAGTCCCAGGACTAGCACAGATACGCAGTATTTT. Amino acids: CASSPRTSTDTQYF.

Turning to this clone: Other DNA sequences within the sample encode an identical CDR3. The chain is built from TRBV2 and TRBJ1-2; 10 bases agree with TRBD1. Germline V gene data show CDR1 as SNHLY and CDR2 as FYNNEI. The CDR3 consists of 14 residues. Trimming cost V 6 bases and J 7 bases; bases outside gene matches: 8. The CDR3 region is CASRETRTGGGYTF. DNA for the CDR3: TGTGCCAGCAGGGAGACCCGGACAGGGGGTGGCTACACCTTC.

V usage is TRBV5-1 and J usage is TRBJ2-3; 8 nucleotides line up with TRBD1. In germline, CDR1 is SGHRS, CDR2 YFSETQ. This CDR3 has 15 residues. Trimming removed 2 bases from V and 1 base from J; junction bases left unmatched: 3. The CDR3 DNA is TGCGCCAGCAGCTTCGGACAGGGAGGCACAGATACGCAGTATTTT. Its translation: CASSFGQGGTDTQYF.